This TCR beta chain emerged from a study of CD8+CD57+ T cells in acquired aplastic anemia (dated by TCRdb to the late 2010s). With respect to the entire study: DNA extracted from sorted CD4+ and CD8+ cells had a mean of approximately 3 ug, with a range of about 0.19 to 27.4 ug. Healthy donor samples averaged about 10 million reads for CD4+ and under 14 million for CD8+ cells. What the authors observed across the whole study: Patients and healthy controls showed no significant difference in CD8+ Simpson's diversity (P=0.060). About 30 CD8+ CDR3 sequences were found to be shared between patients and controls, but these sequences appeared to be highly expressed in patients and within the immunodominant clones of the patients.

The study deep-sequenced TCR repertoires of sorted CD4+ and CD8+ blood T cells from severe aplastic anemia patients and healthy subjects. Ficoll-Paque density gradient centrifugation was used to isolate peripheral blood mononuclear cells. Before DNA was extracted, CD4+ and CD8+ T cells were sorted using either FACS or magnetic beads. Genomic DNA served as template for TCR beta VDJ combination and CDR3 sequence profiling. An Illumina HiSeq 2000 was the platform used for TCR repertoire sequencing. Turning to the authors' computational methods: Repertoire assessment relied on Simpson's diversity index, CDR3 size and DJ length profiles, and TRBV/TRBJ rearrangement plots. The immunodominant clone was defined as the most abundant DNA sequence in deep sequencing data. CDR3 amino acid sequences were checked for sharing across subjects and were also compared against the VDJdb database and published repertoires. TCRdb reran the public reads through fastp at Q25 and MiXCR, keeping productive beta chains. Each CDR3 protein gets just one entry, which takes the most common genes and DNA from the rows behind it. TCRdb's processing, not the authors', yielded these V and J calls. The sample includes 400,000 to 500,000 distinct CDR3 sequences, with 65% to 80% observed a single time. 3.5% to 4.5% of the sample is taken by the ten largest.

The sample holds many counts of this clonotype. Its target antigen remains unknown. No base-level quality is on record; no much larger clone is a single base apart. Trimming at the junction amounts to 4 bases on V and 5 bases on J, and the germline ends lie 12 bases apart. According to the germline V gene (reference sequence), CDR1 reads MNHNY and CDR2 reads SVGAGI. The cysteine opens and the phenylalanine closes a CDR3 of 14 amino acids. The CDR3 DNA has 42 bases and is translated from base 1. Sequencing input: sorted CD4+, CD8+, or CD8+CD57+ T cells (not recorded which) from PBMCs. The chain was built from TRBV6-6 and TRBJ1-5; the D gene is possibly TRBD1, with 5 bases matching. The clonotype comes from a human donor in good health, serving as a control. The CDR3 reads as follows: CASSWKGMDQPQHF. The DNA reads TGTGCCAGCAGTTGGAAGGGGATGGATCAGCCCCAGCATTTT.